This entry concerns a single T cell receptor (beta chain). This entry belongs to a study of technical replicates of blood from several donors. Germline values: CDR1 SGHDN, CDR2 FVKESK. CDR3 length: 14 amino acids. With V trimmed by 4 bases and J by 7 bases, 3 bases remained unmatched. Clones were sequenced by immunoSEQ multiplex PCR, and TCRdb holds only the in-frame ones, with some missing. Found here are under 95,000 clones, roughly 94% of them singletons; the top ten hold approximately 0.27%. This chain connects TRBV14 to TRBJ2-1; the match to TRBD2 covers 11 bases. Sequences were obtained from T cells isolated from PBMCs. This receptor was obtained from a human donor in good health. CDR3 region: CASSPWTSGNEQFF. CDR3 sequence (DNA): TGTGCCAGCAGCCCGTGGACTAGCGGGAATGAGCAGTTCTTC.